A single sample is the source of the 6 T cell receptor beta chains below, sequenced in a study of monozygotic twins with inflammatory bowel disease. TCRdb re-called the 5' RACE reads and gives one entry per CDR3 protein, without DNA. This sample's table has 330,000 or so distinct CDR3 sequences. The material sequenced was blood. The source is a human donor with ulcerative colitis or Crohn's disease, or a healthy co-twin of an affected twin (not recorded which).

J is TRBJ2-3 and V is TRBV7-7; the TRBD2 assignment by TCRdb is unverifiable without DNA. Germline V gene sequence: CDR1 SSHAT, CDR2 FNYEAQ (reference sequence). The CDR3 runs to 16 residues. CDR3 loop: CASSPQLAGGIDTQYF.

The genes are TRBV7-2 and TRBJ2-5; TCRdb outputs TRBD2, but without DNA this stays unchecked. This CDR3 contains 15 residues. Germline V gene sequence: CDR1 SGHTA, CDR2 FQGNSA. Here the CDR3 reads CASSIKSGGTQTQYF.

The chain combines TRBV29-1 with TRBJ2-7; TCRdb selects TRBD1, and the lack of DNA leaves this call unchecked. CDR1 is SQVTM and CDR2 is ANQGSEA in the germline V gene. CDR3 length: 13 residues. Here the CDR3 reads CSAGTGGLYEQYF.

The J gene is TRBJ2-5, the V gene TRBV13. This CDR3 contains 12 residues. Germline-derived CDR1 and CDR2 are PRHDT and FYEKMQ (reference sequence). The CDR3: CASSLVKETQYF.

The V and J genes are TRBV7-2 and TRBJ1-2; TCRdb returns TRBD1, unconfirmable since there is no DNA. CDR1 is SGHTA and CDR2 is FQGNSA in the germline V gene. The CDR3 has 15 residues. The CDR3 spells CASRIDSQGGYGYTF.

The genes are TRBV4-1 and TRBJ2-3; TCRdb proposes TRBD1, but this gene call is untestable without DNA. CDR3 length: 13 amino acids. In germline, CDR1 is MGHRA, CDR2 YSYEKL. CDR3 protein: CASSQTGPDTQYF.